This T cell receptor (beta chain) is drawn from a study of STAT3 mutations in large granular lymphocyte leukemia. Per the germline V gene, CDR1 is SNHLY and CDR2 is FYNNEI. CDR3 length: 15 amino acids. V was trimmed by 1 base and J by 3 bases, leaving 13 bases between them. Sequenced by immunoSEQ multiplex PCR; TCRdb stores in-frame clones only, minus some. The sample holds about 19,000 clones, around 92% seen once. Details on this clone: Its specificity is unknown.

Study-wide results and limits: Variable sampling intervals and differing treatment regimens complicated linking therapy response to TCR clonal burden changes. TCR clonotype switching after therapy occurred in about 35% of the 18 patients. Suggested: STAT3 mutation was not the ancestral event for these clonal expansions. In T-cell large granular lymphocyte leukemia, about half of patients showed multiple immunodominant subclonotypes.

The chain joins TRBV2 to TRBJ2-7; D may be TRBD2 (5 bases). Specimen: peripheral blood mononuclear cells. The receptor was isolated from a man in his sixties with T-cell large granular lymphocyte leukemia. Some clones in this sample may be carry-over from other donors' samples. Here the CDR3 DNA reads TGTGCCAGCAGTGAAGGGGCAGTAGGAGGCTACGAGCAGTACTTC. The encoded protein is CASSEGAVGGYEQYF. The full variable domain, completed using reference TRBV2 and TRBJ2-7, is EPEVTQTPSHQVTQMGQEVILRCVPISNHLYFYWYRQILGQKVEFLVSFYNNEISEKSEIFDDQFSVERPDGSNFTLKIRSTKLEDSAMYFCASSEGAVGGYEQYFGPGTRLTVT.